Presented here are 9 T cell receptor beta chains from one specimen sequenced in a study of control samples from healthy donors and cancer patients. Repertoires were generated with immunoSEQ multiplex PCR, while TCRdb's copy carries only in-frame clones and drops some. Of over 150,000 clones in the sample, 94% were seen once. The material sequenced was blood. These receptors came from a woman between 18 and 30 years old in good health.

This rearrangement joins TRBV14 to TRBJ1-1; TRBD1 matches 8 bases. The germline V gene has CDR1 SGHDN and CDR2 FVKESK. Trimming took 4 bases from V and 0 from J; bases not matched to a gene: 10. The CDR3 consists of 17 residues. Written as DNA, the CDR3 is TGTGCCAGCAGCCTACTAGACAGGGGACCTATGAACACTGAAGCTTTCTTT. This translates into CASSLLDRGPMNTEAFF.

This chain joins TRBV5-5 and TRBJ1-2; D gene ambiguous. Trimming cost V 5 bases and J 8 bases, with 13 bases left between them. The CDR3 contains 12 residues. Germline CDR1 is SGHKS and CDR2 is YYEKEE (reference sequence). CDR3 sequence: CASSSRQEGYTF. The CDR3 bases are TGTGCCAGCAGTTCACGACAAGAAGGCTACACCTTC.

J is TRBJ1-1 and V is TRBV7-8; TRBD1 agrees at 11 bases. CDR1 is SGHVS, CDR2 FQNEAQ, per germline. CDR3 length: 13 residues. The J segment lost 7 bases and the V segment lost 5 bases, leaving 3 bases of the junction unmatched. DNA for the CDR3: TGTGCCAGCAGCGTGGACAGGGGGCTTGAAGCTTTCTTT. Its protein product is CASSVDRGLEAFF. Based on the CDR3 plus reference TRBV7-8 and TRBJ1-1, the full variable domain is GAGVSQSPRYKVAKRGQDVALRCDPISGHVSLFWYQQALGQGPEFLTYFQNEAQLDKSGLPSDRFFAERPEGSVSTLKIQRTQQEDSAVYLCASSVDRGLEAFFGQGTRLTVV.

A remark on this clone: The junction does not match germline at one end; this may be a read error. V usage is TRBV6-4 and J usage is TRBJ2-7, with TRBD1 identical over 9 bases. Germline-derived CDR1 and CDR2 are MRHNA and SNTAGT. This CDR3 is built from 12 residues. CDR3 sequence: CVSGTGTYEQYF. In DNA, the CDR3 is TGTGTCAGCGGGACAGGGACCTACGAGCAGTACTTC.

This clone came up once. V is TRBV6-1 and J is TRBJ1-3; D is unclear. V shed 6 bases and J shed 2 bases, with 11 bases lying between them. The V gene's germline CDR1 is MNHNS and CDR2 SASEGT. The CDR3 is 14 amino acids. DNA for the CDR3: TGTGCCAGCAGCCCCGATCTAGCTGGAAACACCATATATTTT. Translating it yields CASSPDLAGNTIYF.

V gene TRBV7-9 combines with J gene TRBJ1-5, with TRBD1 matching 7 bases. The CDR3 spans 16 residues. The germline CDR1 and CDR2 sequences are SEHNR and FQNEAQ (reference sequence). J lost 6 bases, V lost 3 bases, and 11 bases had no gene match. CDR3 in amino acids: CASSLSTGAPPQPQHF. CDR3 nucleotide sequence: TGTGCCAGCAGCTTGTCAACAGGGGCCCCTCCTCAGCCCCAGCATTTT.

This sequence joins TRBV9 and TRBJ2-5; 8 nucleotides align to TRBD2. Germline V gene data show CDR1 as SGDLS and CDR2 as YYNGEE. With 0 bases clipped from V and 1 base from J, the junction kept 2 bases outside the gene matches. The CDR3 loop spans 15 amino acids. In DNA, the CDR3 is TGTGCCAGCAGCGTAGTCGGGACTAGCCAAGAGACCCAGTACTTC. Translation: CASSVVGTSQETQYF.

The V and J genes are TRBV12-3 or TRBV12-4 and TRBJ1-4, with D possibly matching TRBD1 (5 bases). The V end was cut by 6 bases, the J end by 8 bases, with 13 bases between. The CDR3 length is 13 residues. CDR3: CASRYRGLEKLFF. Written as DNA, the CDR3 is TGTGCCAGCAGATACCGGGGCCTCGAAAAACTGTTTTTT.

This chain connects TRBV18 to TRBJ2-7, with a weak D call TRBD1 (6 bases). Deletions cut 2 bases from V and 7 bases from J, with 12 bases between. CDR3 length equals 13 residues. Germline-derived CDR1 and CDR2 are KGHSH and LQKENI. CDR3 amino acids: CASSPTGSGEQYF. The CDR3 DNA sequence: TGTGCCAGCTCACCAACAGGGTCGGGGGAGCAGTACTTC.